The present entry profiles one T cell receptor (beta chain) with its context. This clonotype has just a few counts. Its cognate antigen has yet to be identified. No clone much larger than this one lies a single base away; base qualities are absent. Taken with the paper, the label for treatment or condition translates to: live attenuated yellow fever vaccine strain. At each blood-draw timepoint, two biological replicates of bulk PBMCs were obtained. PBMCs were isolated from peripheral blood using a standard Ficoll-Paque protocol. TriZol was used to extract RNA from bulk PBMCs, from CD4 and CD8 fractions, and from dextramer-positive and dextramer-negative fractions. Trimmed from V: 0 bases; trimmed from J: 4 bases; junction bases lacking a gene match: 5. Spanning cysteine to phenylalanine, the CDR3 consists of 16 amino acids. Just the 48-base CDR3 DNA is kept, in frame starting at base 1. CDR1 is given as LGHNA and CDR2 as YSLEER, both from the germline V gene.

This record comes from a study of T cells after yellow fever vaccination (dated by TCRdb to between 2017 and 2020). At the level of the whole study: The SMART-Seq v4 Ultra Low Input RNA kit was used to prepare libraries from fractions with low cell numbers. Bulk TCR alpha and beta repertoires were sequenced longitudinally to track T-cell clones before and after primary and booster YFV17D yellow fever vaccination. Two healthy male donors, one aged 18 to 29 and one aged 30 to 39 years, were included in the cohort. Bulk PBMC replicates and cell subsets were isolated from blood drawn at multiple timepoints before and after both primary and secondary immunization. The investigation overall reported the following: Most clones expanded after primary vaccination (approximately 95% of CD4 and approximately 86% of CD8) were re-detected after the booster, suggesting that broad memory maintenance occurred. FACS-sorted repertoires could contain abundant contaminating clonotypes from the bulk population, so computational filtering was required. Compared with the primary T-cell response, the secondary T-cell response was weaker but faster, peaking on day 5 rather than day 15. Only a couple of donors were included in the study, so the extent to which the findings can be generalized is limited. A small share of clonotypes was detected in both CD4 and CD8 compartments, with the overlap likely arising from convergent recombination.

TCR cDNA was synthesized by 5'RACE template switching, through which a universal primer site and unique molecular identifiers were introduced. Priming for cDNA synthesis came from both the TCR alpha and TCR beta constant segments. Library amplification involved two PCR steps, and the second step added sample barcodes and sequencing adapters. Sequencing of libraries was done on Illumina HiSeq 2500 (2x100 bp) or NovaSeq (2x150 bp). The original pipeline was this. MIGEC handled demultiplexing of reads and collapsing into UMI consensus sequences, while MiXCR performed V(D)J alignment. Vaccine-responding clonotypes were defined with edgeR using replicate PBMC samples, requiring FDR below 0.01 and a log2 fold change above 5 up to day 15. Each bulk clonotype received a CD4 or CD8 identity based on whether the sequenced CD4 or CD8 repertoire contained that clonotype at higher abundance. TCRdb's own reprocessing of the public reads used fastp at Q25 and MiXCR and kept productive beta chains. Merged by CDR3 protein, the rows form single entries marked with the most common genes and DNA. What appears here as the V and J calls and clone size reflects TCRdb's work, not the paper's. The sample table records 550,000 to 750,000 distinct CDR3 sequences; approximately 12% of these occur just once. Clones ranked in the top ten supply around an eighth of the sample.

The chain was built from TRBV4-3 and TRBJ2-5, and 10 junctional nucleotides match TRBD2. The TCR comes from a man younger than 40 who received the YFV17D yellow fever vaccine. Sample: PBMCs, taken on the day of the yellow fever booster vaccination. The CDR3 sequence is CASSQEIAGGAETQYF. The DNA sequence reads TGCGCCAGCAGCCAAGAGATAGCGGGGGGCGCAGAGACCCAGTACTTC.